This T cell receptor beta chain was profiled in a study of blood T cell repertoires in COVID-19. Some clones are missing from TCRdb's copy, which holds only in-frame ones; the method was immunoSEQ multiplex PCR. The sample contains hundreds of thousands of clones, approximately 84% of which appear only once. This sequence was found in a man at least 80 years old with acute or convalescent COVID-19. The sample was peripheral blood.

CDR3 region: CASSRWTSGTDTQYF. DNA for the CDR3: TGTGCCAGCAGCCGCTGGACTAGCGGGACAGATACGCAGTATTTT. The chain links TRBV4-2 to TRBJ2-3; TRBD2 matches at 11 bases. The CDR3 runs 15 residues. The ends lost 4 bases at V and 3 bases at J; junction bases unmatched: 3. CDR1 LGHNA and CDR2 YNFKEQ come from the germline V gene.